These 18 T cell receptor beta chains were all obtained from the same sample, sequenced in a study of shared clonotypes between healthy human individuals. Repertoires were generated with immunoSEQ multiplex PCR, while TCRdb's copy carries only in-frame clones and drops some. This repertoire shows fewer than 1.4 million clones, roughly 74% found once; its top ten account for 0.6% to 0.75%. The specimen sequenced was memory CD4+ T cells from PBMCs. Subset meaning: CD45RA-negative fraction. These receptors came from a man younger than 35 in good health. Some clones in this sample may be carry-over from other donors' samples.

In its sample, this clone was seen once. This sequence joins TRBV4-1 and TRBJ2-4; 12 bases map to TRBD2. Germline V CDR1 and CDR2: MGHRA, YSYEKL. V lost 3 bases, J lost 8 bases, and 14 bases stayed unmatched. There are 18 residues in the CDR3. CDR3 amino acids: CASSQERLAGAPGYIQYF. In DNA form, the CDR3 reads TGCGCCAGCAGCCAGGAACGACTAGCGGGAGCCCCCGGGTACATTCAGTACTTC.

This clone was observed a handful of times. The chain joins TRBV4-1 to TRBJ2-7; TRBD2 agrees at 14 bases. Germline CDR1 reads MGHRA; CDR2 reads YSYEKL. Germline trimming cut 3 bases from V and 6 bases from J; bases unmatched to any gene: 4. This CDR3 region has 15 residues. The CDR3 loop is CASSQGLAGASEQYF. The CDR3 DNA reads as TGCGCCAGCAGCCAGGGACTAGCGGGAGCCTCCGAGCAGTACTTC.

V is TRBV19 and J is TRBJ2-2; 12 nucleotides align to TRBD2. Germline CDR1 and CDR2: LNHDA and SQIVND (reference sequence). The CDR3 contains 19 residues. V was clipped by 2 bases and J by 3 bases; unmatched bases: 10. The CDR3 is CASSIRLAGGPAYTGELFF. CDR3 coding DNA: TGTGCCAGTAGTATAAGGCTAGCGGGAGGGCCAGCATACACCGGGGAGCTGTTTTTT.

The V gene is TRBV6-5, the J gene TRBJ2-1; 9 positions agree with TRBD2. This CDR3 spans 14 amino acids. From germline, CDR1 is MNHEY and CDR2 SVGAGI. The trim removed 6 bases at V and 11 bases at J, leaving 11 bases unmatched. CDR3 nucleotides: TGTGCCAGCAGCCCGATCCGTAGCGGGAGTCAGCAGTTCTTC. Protein product: CASSPIRSGSQQFF.

In its sample, this clone was seen a few times. The chain links TRBV28 to TRBJ1-1, with 10 bases fitting TRBD1. Germline V CDR1 and CDR2: MDHEN, SYDVKM. Trimming took 6 bases from V and 1 from J; bases not matched to a gene: 5. CDR3 length equals 15 residues. The CDR3 DNA is TGTGCCAGCAGCCCGAGGACAGGGGGGAACACTGAAGCTTTCTTT. Residues: CASSPRTGGNTEAFF. Based on the CDR3 plus reference TRBV28 and TRBJ1-1, the full variable domain is DVKVTQSSRYLVKRTGEKVFLECVQDMDHENMFWYRQDPGLGLRLIYFSYDVKMKEKGDIPEGYSVSREKKERFSLILESASTNQTSMYLCASSPRTGGNTEAFFGQGTRLTVV.

V is TRBV7-8 and J is TRBJ2-5; 12 nucleotides align to TRBD2. Germline V gene data show CDR1 as SGHVS and CDR2 as FQNEAQ. This CDR3 has 19 amino acids. Germline trimming cut 1 base from V and 4 bases from J; bases unmatched to any gene: 13. CDR3 in amino acids: CASSLVFSRLAGVGETQYF. CDR3 sequence (DNA): TGTGCCAGCAGCTTAGTCTTTTCGCGACTAGCGGGAGTCGGAGAGACCCAGTACTTC.

The chain employs TRBV4-3 and TRBJ1-1, with D perhaps matching TRBD1 (6 bases). CDR1 and CDR2 (germline): LGHNA, YSLEER. This CDR3 spans 14 amino acids. Trimming removed 5 bases from V and 5 bases from J, with 15 bases in between. CDR3: CASSVQGGRTEAFF. As DNA, the CDR3 is TGCGCCAGCAGCGTGCAAGGGGGAAGGACTGAAGCTTTCTTT.

Points on this clone: The same CDR3 arises from other DNA sequences in this sample as well. The chain combines TRBV5-1 with TRBJ2-7; 8 positions match TRBD1. The CDR3 consists of 13 residues. V shed 0 bases, J shed 4 bases, and the junction held 0 bases outside the gene matches. CDR1 and CDR2 from the germline V gene are SGHRS and YFSETQ. CDR3 nucleotide sequence: TGCGCCAGCAGCTTGGACAGGGGGTACGAGCAGTACTTC. This encodes CASSLDRGYEQYF.

The chain links TRBV6-1 to TRBJ2-2; 11 bases map to TRBD1. The CDR3 consists of 15 residues. CDR1 is MNHNS, CDR2 SASEGT, per germline. The V segment lost 6 bases and the J segment 5 bases; nucleotides outside the gene matches: 5. The CDR3 DNA follows: TGTGCCAGCAGACTCGGACAGGGGGCTACCGGGGAGCTGTTTTTT. This codes for CASRLGQGATGELFF.

V usage is TRBV4-1 and J usage is TRBJ2-5; 7 bases fit TRBD2. CDR3 length: 15 amino acids. Germline values: CDR1 MGHRA, CDR2 YSYEKL. V lost 4 bases and J lost 5; bases outside the gene matches: 10. The CDR3 DNA reads TGCGCCAGCAGCCGCGGGAGTTCTCTTTCGGAGACCCAGTACTTC. Translated, it gives CASSRGSSLSETQYF.

The V call is TRBV28, the J call TRBJ1-5; weak D call: TRBD1 (5 bases). The CDR3 sequence is 12 residues long. V dropped 11 bases and J dropped 1 base, with 9 bases sitting between them. Germline V gene lookup returns CDR1 MDHEN and CDR2 SYDVKM. CDR3 loop: CAGRQSNQPQHF. Written as DNA, the CDR3 is TGTGCCGGACGACAGAGCAATCAGCCCCAGCATTTT.

The chain recombines TRBV2 with TRBJ1-2; the D gene is possibly TRBD1 (6 bases). The CDR3 spans 15 residues. Deletions cut 6 bases from V and 0 bases from J, with 14 bases between. Germline CDR1 SNHLY, CDR2 FYNNEI. Here the CDR3 DNA reads TGTGCCAGCAGCATCGGACAGTCTCCTAACTATGGCTACACCTTC. Translation: CASSIGQSPNYGYTF.

This clone was counted only a few times. The rearrangement links TRBV7-6 to TRBJ2-3, with D tentatively TRBD2 (7 bases). The CDR3 has 17 residues. V gave up 3 bases and J gave up 0 bases, with 16 bases separating them. Germline values: CDR1 SGHVS, CDR2 FNYEAQ. The CDR3 here is CASSFRGGGFSTDTQYF. The CDR3 DNA reads as TGTGCCAGCAGCTTCAGGGGCGGGGGATTTAGCACAGATACGCAGTATTTT.

This clone has a handful of counts. The chain uses TRBV2 and TRBJ2-7; 7 nucleotides line up with TRBD1. Germline V gene data show CDR1 as SNHLY and CDR2 as FYNNEI. The CDR3 has 13 amino acids. The V segment lost 5 bases and the J segment 6 bases; nucleotides outside the gene matches: 7. CDR3 loop: CASSITGVGEQYF. The CDR3 nucleotides are TGTGCCAGCAGTATAACAGGGGTAGGCGAGCAGTACTTC.

CDR3 nucleotides: TGTGCCAGCAGCGCAACCAGGGCAGTGAAAGAGACCCAGTACTTC. It is translated as CASSATRAVKETQYF. V and J are TRBV7-3 and TRBJ2-5, with D perhaps matching TRBD1 (5 bases). The length of the CDR3 is 15 residues. Germline V gene data show CDR1 as SGHTA and CDR2 as FQGTGA. V was pared by 5 bases and J by 3 bases, with 16 bases between. Based on the CDR3 plus reference TRBV7-3 and TRBJ2-5, the full variable domain is GAGVSQTPSNKVTEKGKYVELRCDPISGHTALYWYRQSLGQGPEFLIYFQGTGAADDSGLPNDRFFAVRPEGSVSTLKIQRTERGDSAVYLCASSATRAVKETQYFGPGTRLLVL.

The rearrangement joins TRBV19 to TRBJ1-1, with D possibly TRBD1 on 5 matching bases. The length of the CDR3 is 15 residues. V dropped 3 bases and J dropped 1 base, with 12 bases sitting between them. Germline CDR1 and CDR2: LNHDA and SQIVND (reference sequence). The CDR3 reads CASSMRRGENTEAFF. The CDR3 nucleotides are TGTGCCAGTAGTATGCGGAGGGGTGAGAACACTGAAGCTTTCTTT.

This clone appeared many times. The sample holds other DNA sequences that translate to the same CDR3. The chain carries TRBV27 and TRBJ2-3; D perhaps matches TRBD1 (6 bases). The germline V and J ends were trimmed by 2 bases and 2 bases, with 14 bases remaining between them. The CDR3 spans 16 residues. Germline V gene sequence: CDR1 MNHEY, CDR2 SMNVEV (reference sequence). DNA of the CDR3: TGTGCCAGCAGTTTAGTGTCGCCAGGGGACACAGATACGCAGTATTTT. It yields the protein CASSLVSPGDTDTQYF.

The J gene is TRBJ2-2, the V gene TRBV12-5; 9 nucleotides match TRBD1. The CDR3 spans 15 residues. The J segment lost 6 bases and the V segment lost 3 bases, leaving 5 bases of the junction unmatched. Germline values: CDR1 LGHNT, CDR2 FRNRAP. CDR3 residues: CASGFTTGGSGELFF. For the CDR3, the DNA is TGTGCTAGTGGTTTTACAACAGGGGGCTCCGGGGAGCTGTTTTTT.